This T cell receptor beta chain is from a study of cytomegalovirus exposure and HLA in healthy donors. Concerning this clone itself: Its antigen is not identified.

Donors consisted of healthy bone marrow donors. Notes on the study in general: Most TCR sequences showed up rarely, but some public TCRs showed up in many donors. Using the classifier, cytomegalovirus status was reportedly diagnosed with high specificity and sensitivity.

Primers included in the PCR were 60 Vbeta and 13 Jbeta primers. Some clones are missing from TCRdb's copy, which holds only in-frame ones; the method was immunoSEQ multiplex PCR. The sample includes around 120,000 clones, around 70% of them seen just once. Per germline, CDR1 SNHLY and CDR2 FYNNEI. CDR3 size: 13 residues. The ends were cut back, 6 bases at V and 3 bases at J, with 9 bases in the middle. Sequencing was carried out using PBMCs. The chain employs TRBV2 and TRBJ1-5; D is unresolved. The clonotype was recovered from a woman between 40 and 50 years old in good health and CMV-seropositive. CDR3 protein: CASRVEVNQPQHF. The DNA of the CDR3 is TGTGCCAGCAGGGTGGAGGTCAATCAGCCCCAGCATTTT.